Below, one TCR beta chain is given with its context. Sequencing was performed with immunoSEQ multiplex PCR; in TCRdb, only in-frame clones are kept and a portion is missing. The sample has some 120,000 clones; approximately 81% are singletons. CDR3 length: 15 residues. CDR1 SGHNT and CDR2 YYREEE come from the germline V gene (reference sequence). V was trimmed by 3 bases and J by 4 bases, leaving 16 bases between them. The data were taken from a study of blood T cell repertoires in COVID-19. Study details: From the United States, Italy and Spain came samples of acute and convalescent COVID-19. PBMCs, B-cell-depleted T cells, or T cells were the source of the cDNA or gDNA that made up the material.

The chain recombines TRBV5-4 with TRBJ1-1; D not certain. The source is a man aged 35-49 years with active or convalescent COVID-19. The sequencing sample was made of peripheral blood. CDR3 nucleotides: TGTGCCAGCAGCTGGGAGACCGGACGGGGCACTGAAGCTTTCTTT. This codes for CASSWETGRGTEAFF.